These 2 T cell receptor beta chains were all obtained from the same sample, sequenced in a study of blood T cells in healthy people across ages. Sample-barcoded 5' priming and a J-beta primer mix drove a second PCR of roughly 6 to 12 cycles. Via MiXCR, TCRdb re-called the 5' RACE reads, giving one row per CDR3 protein. The top ten hold roughly 20% of the sample, which has approximately 770,000 distinct CDR3 sequences, 58% seen once. Source material: blood. The receptor source for this set is a man under 40 in good health.

The chain has TRBV6-2 or TRBV6-3 and TRBJ2-7; D is possibly TRBD2 (7 bases). The ends were cut back, 0 bases at V and 3 bases at J, with 18 bases in the middle. This CDR3 is built from 17 residues. CDR1 MNHEY and CDR2 SVGEGT come from the germline V gene. This chain's CDR3 is CASSYSLAGEGVYEQYF. The DNA of the CDR3 is TGTGCCAGCAGTTACTCATTGGCGGGAGAGGGGGTCTACGAGCAGTACTTC.

The V call is TRBV12-3 or TRBV12-4, the J call TRBJ2-4, with 10 bases lining up with TRBD1. The end of the DNA fits TRBJ2-7 better, so the J call may be wrong. This CDR3 region has 15 residues. The CDR3 sequence: CASRPRQGAVYEQYF. The CDR3, as DNA: TGTGCCAGCAGGCCTAGACAGGGGGCAGTTTACGAGCAGTACTTC.